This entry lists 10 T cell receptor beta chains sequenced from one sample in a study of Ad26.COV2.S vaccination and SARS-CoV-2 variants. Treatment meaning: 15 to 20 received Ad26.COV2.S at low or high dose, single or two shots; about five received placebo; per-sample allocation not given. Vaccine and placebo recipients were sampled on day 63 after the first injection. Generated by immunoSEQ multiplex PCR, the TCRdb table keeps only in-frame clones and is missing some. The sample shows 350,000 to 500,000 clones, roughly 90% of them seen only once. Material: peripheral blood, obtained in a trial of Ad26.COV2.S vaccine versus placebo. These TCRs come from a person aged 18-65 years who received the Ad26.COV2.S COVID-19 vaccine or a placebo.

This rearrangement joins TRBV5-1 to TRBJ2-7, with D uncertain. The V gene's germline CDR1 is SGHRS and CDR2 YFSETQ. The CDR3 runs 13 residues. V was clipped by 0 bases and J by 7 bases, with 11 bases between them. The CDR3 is CASSLVRGNEQYF. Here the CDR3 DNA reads TGCGCCAGCAGCTTGGTACGCGGTAATGAGCAGTACTTC.

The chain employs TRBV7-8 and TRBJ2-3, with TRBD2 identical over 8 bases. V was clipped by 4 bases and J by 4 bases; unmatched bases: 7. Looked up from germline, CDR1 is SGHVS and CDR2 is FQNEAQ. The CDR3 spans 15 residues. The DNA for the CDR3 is TGTGCCAGCAGCTCCAGACTAGCGACTCCAGATACGCAGTATTTT. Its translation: CASSSRLATPDTQYF. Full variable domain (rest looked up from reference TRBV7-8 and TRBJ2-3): GAGVSQSPRYKVAKRGQDVALRCDPISGHVSLFWYQQALGQGPEFLTYFQNEAQLDKSGLPSDRFFAERPEGSVSTLKIQRTQQEDSAVYLCASSSRLATPDTQYFGPGTRLTVL.

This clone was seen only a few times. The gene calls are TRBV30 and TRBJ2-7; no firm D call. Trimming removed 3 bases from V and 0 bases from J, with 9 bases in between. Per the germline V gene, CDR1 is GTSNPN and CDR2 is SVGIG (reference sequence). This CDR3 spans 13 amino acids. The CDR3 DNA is TGTGCCTGGAGCCAGGAAAGCTCCTACGAGCAGTACTTC. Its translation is CAWSQESSYEQYF.

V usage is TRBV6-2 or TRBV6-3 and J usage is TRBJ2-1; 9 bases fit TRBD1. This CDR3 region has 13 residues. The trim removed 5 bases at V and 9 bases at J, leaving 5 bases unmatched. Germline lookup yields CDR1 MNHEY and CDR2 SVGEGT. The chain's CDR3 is CASSLTGGAEQFF. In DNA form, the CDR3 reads TGTGCCAGCAGTCTAACAGGGGGCGCTGAGCAGTTCTTC.

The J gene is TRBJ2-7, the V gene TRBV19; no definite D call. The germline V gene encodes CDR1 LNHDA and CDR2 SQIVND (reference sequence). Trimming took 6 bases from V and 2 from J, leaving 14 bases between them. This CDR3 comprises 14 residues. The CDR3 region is CASSPRAGTYEQYF. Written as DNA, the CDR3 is TGTGCCAGTAGCCCACGGGCCGGAACCTACGAGCAGTACTTC.

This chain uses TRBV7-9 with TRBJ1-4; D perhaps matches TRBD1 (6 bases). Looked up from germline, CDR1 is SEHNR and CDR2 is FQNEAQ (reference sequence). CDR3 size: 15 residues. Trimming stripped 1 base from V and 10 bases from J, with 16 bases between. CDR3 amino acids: CASSLVPPGDAKLFF. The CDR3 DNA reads TGTGCCAGCAGCTTAGTCCCCCCAGGGGACGCAAAACTGTTTTTT.

This CDR3 reads CASSLAGYYNEQFF. For the CDR3, the DNA is TGTGCCAGCAGCTTGGCCGGATACTACAATGAGCAGTTCTTC. The rearrangement uses TRBV5-6 and TRBJ2-1; no clear D. V lost 0 bases, J lost 3 bases, and 7 bases lay in between. Germline V CDR1 and CDR2: SGHDT, YYEEEE. The CDR3 covers 14 residues.

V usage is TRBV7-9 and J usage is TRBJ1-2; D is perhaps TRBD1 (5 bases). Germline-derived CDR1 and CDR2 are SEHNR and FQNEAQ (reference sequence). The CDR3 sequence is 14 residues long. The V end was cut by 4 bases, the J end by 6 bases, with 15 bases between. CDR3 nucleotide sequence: TGTGCCAGCAGCTCGGGACTAAACGGGCATGGCTACACCTTC. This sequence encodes CASSSGLNGHGYTF.

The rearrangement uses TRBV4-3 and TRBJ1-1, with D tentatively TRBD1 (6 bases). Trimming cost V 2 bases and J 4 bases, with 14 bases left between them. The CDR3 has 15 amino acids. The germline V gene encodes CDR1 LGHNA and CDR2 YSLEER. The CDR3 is CASSQSSQGGTEAFF. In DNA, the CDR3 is TGCGCCAGCAGCCAATCCTCACAGGGTGGCACTGAAGCTTTCTTT.

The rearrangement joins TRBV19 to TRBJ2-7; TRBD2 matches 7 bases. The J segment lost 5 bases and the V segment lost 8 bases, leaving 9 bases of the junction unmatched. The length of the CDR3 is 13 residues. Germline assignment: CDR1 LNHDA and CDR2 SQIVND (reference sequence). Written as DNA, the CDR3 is TGTGCCAGTTCGGGGATCCGGGGGGACGAGCAGTACTTC. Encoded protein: CASSGIRGDEQYF.